One sample yielded the 24 T cell receptor beta chains listed below, sequenced in a study of blood T cell repertoires in COVID-19. Sequencing used immunoSEQ multiplex PCR; TCRdb keeps in-frame clones, though not all of them. The table records under 300,000 clones, 88% of them present only once. The sequenced sample was PBMCs or T cells enriched from blood (not recorded which). These receptors all come from a woman in her sixties or seventies in a cohort exposed to, infected with or recovered from COVID-19 (not recorded which).

The rearrangement uses TRBV28 and TRBJ2-4; 9 bases are shared with TRBD1. From germline, CDR1 is MDHEN and CDR2 SYDVKM. With V trimmed by 5 bases and J by 4 bases, 6 bases remained unmatched. This CDR3 spans 15 amino acids. The CDR3 is CASSDTGGRKNIQYF. CDR3 in DNA: TGTGCCAGCAGTGATACAGGGGGCCGTAAAAACATTCAGTACTTC.

Written as DNA, the CDR3 is TGTGCCAGCAGCCCCTGGACAGGTAGCTCCTACGAGCAGTACTTC. It translates to CASSPWTGSSYEQYF. The chain employs TRBV11-2 and TRBJ2-7; 7 bases line up with TRBD1. Germline CDR1 and CDR2: SGHAT and FQNNGV. The CDR3 is 15 amino acids. The J segment lost 0 bases and the V segment lost 5 bases, leaving 7 bases of the junction unmatched.

The chain links TRBV27 to TRBJ2-5; possible D gene TRBD2, 5 bases. V lost 5 bases, J lost 5 bases, and 12 bases lay in between. CDR1 is MNHEY and CDR2 is SMNVEV in the germline V gene (reference sequence). The length of the CDR3 is 13 residues. Written as DNA, the CDR3 is TGTGCCAGCAGTCCACGGACTGCGGAGACCCAGTACTTC. Translating gives CASSPRTAETQYF.

V and J are TRBV13 and TRBJ1-1, with D possibly matching TRBD1 (6 bases). V shed 4 bases and J shed 0 bases, with 15 bases lying between them. The germline CDR1 and CDR2 sequences are PRHDT and FYEKMQ (reference sequence). There are 16 residues in the CDR3. The CDR3 DNA reads TGTGCCAGCAGCTCCTACGGGGCAGGGGTGAACACTGAAGCTTTCTTT. This codes for CASSSYGAGVNTEAFF.

The genes are TRBV9 and TRBJ2-1; tentative D call: TRBD1 (5 bases). CDR1 and CDR2 from the germline V gene are SGDLS and YYNGEE. V was shortened by 0 bases and J by 1 base, with 11 bases between the two germline ends. The length of the CDR3 is 16 residues. This chain's CDR3 is CASSVGGWGSYNEQFF. The CDR3, as DNA: TGTGCCAGCAGCGTAGGGGGCTGGGGTTCCTACAATGAGCAGTTCTTC.

The chain has TRBV7-2 and TRBJ2-5; D perhaps matches TRBD2 (5 bases). V was clipped by 6 bases and J by 7 bases, with 18 bases between them. Germline V gives CDR1 SGHTA, CDR2 FQGNSA. The CDR3 runs 14 residues. Here the CDR3 DNA reads TGTGCCAGCAGGTTTTATGATACCGGAGGGACCCAGTACTTC. Translated: CASRFYDTGGTQYF.

The rearrangement uses TRBV30 and TRBJ1-5; D is possibly TRBD1 (6 bases). The CDR3 extends over 15 amino acids. Germline-derived CDR1 and CDR2 are GTSNPN and SVGIG (reference sequence). Trimming shortened V by 2 bases and J by 2 bases, and 13 bases separated the two germline ends. The CDR3 DNA is TGTGCCTGGAGTCGACAGGTTTCGGGCAATCAGCCCCAGCATTTT. Translating it yields CAWSRQVSGNQPQHF.

This chain uses TRBV4-3 with TRBJ1-3; possible D gene TRBD1, 5 bases. V lost 3 bases to trimming and J lost 0 bases, with 9 bases between them. Germline V CDR1 and CDR2: LGHNA, YSLEER. CDR3 length: 15 residues. CDR3 protein: CASSHSGSSGNTIYF. DNA for the CDR3: TGCGCCAGCAGCCATTCAGGGTCCTCTGGAAACACCATATATTTT.

The gene calls are TRBV19 and TRBJ2-7, with 8 bases fitting TRBD2. Per the germline V gene, CDR1 is LNHDA and CDR2 is SQIVND (reference sequence). After removal of 6 bases from V and 3 bases from J, the junction contained 10 bases not matched to a gene. This CDR3 has 15 residues. CDR3 region: CASRESSGTYYEQYF. CDR3 nucleotides: TGTGCCAGTAGAGAAAGTAGCGGGACTTACTACGAGCAGTACTTC.

This clone was picked up a small number of times. V and J are TRBV15 and TRBJ2-7; no definite D call. The length of the CDR3 is 13 residues. V was trimmed by 5 bases and J by 2 bases, leaving 10 bases between them. Germline CDR1 LNHNV, CDR2 YYDKDF (reference sequence). This CDR3 is CATSFRQAYEQYF. CDR3 nucleotide sequence: TGTGCCACCAGCTTTCGCCAGGCCTACGAGCAGTACTTC.

V usage is TRBV5-1 and J usage is TRBJ1-3; D is unresolved. The CDR3 length is 14 residues. Trimming left V 0 bases short and J 0 bases short, with 4 bases between. Germline values: CDR1 SGHRS, CDR2 YFSETQ. The CDR3 sequence: CASSLELSGNTIYF. The CDR3, as DNA: TGCGCCAGCAGCTTGGAGCTCTCTGGAAACACCATATATTTT.

The chain uses TRBV28 and TRBJ2-7; 8 bases map to TRBD1. V shed 6 bases and J 6 bases; nucleotides not matched to a gene: 16. The CDR3 extends over 16 amino acids. From germline, CDR1 is MDHEN and CDR2 SYDVKM. CDR3 coding DNA: TGTGCCAGCAGCTCGTGGGAGGACAGGGACTTCCTCGAGCAGTACTTC. The encoded protein is CASSSWEDRDFLEQYF.

This rearrangement joins TRBV27 to TRBJ2-5; 9 bases line up with TRBD2. The CDR3 spans 15 residues. Germline V lookup: CDR1 MNHEY, CDR2 SMNVEV (reference sequence). The trim removed 2 bases at V and 4 bases at J, leaving 5 bases unmatched. The CDR3 coding sequence is TGTGCCAGCAGTTTAGCGCGGGAGGGCCCAGAGACCCAGTACTTC. This translates into CASSLAREGPETQYF.

This chain uses TRBV28 with TRBJ2-7, with 9 bases lining up with TRBD1. There are 15 residues in the CDR3. Per the germline V gene, CDR1 is MDHEN and CDR2 is SYDVKM. The trim removed 6 bases at V and 2 bases at J, leaving 8 bases unmatched. The CDR3 region has the DNA TGTGCCAGCAGCCCCCCCGGGACAGGGACCTACGAGCAGTACTTC. Encoded protein: CASSPPGTGTYEQYF.

The chain employs TRBV6-2 or TRBV6-3 and TRBJ1-1; weak D call: TRBD1 (5 bases). Trimming took off 2 bases at V and 2 bases at J, with 6 bases between the two ends. The CDR3 runs 13 residues. The germline gives CDR1 MNHEY, CDR2 SVGEGT. For the CDR3, the DNA is TGTGCCAGCAGTTACCAGGGAAACACTGAAGCTTTCTTT. Residues: CASSYQGNTEAFF.

The chain couples TRBV14 to TRBJ1-4; D call uncertain. Germline V gene sequence: CDR1 SGHDN, CDR2 FVKESK. Trimming removed 0 bases at V and 0 bases at J, with 11 bases between. The CDR3 contains 17 residues. Here the CDR3 reads CASSQEFALATNEKLFF. Written as DNA, the CDR3 is TGTGCCAGCAGCCAAGAATTCGCTCTAGCAACTAATGAAAAACTGTTTTTT.

The rearrangement uses TRBV3-1 (or the pseudogene TRBV3-2) and TRBJ1-6; D not certain. V lost 4 bases and J 5 bases, leaving 9 bases between the germline ends. The CDR3 runs 14 residues. Germline lookup yields CDR1 LGHDT and CDR2 YNNKEL (reference sequence). This chain's CDR3 is CASSPRGNNSPLHF. The CDR3 region has the DNA TGTGCCAGCAGCCCGCGGGGTAATAATTCACCCCTCCACTTT.

The genes are TRBV24-1 and TRBJ2-3; 8 bases align to TRBD1. After removal of 4 bases from V and 3 bases from J, the junction contained 8 bases not matched to a gene. Per germline, CDR1 KGHDR and CDR2 SFDVKD. The CDR3 has 16 amino acids. CDR3 DNA sequence: TGTGCCACCAGTGACCCGGGCAGGGGGCGTACAGATACGCAGTATTTT. This gives the protein CATSDPGRGRTDTQYF.

The rearrangement links TRBV5-1 to TRBJ2-5; D possibly corresponds to TRBD1 (5 bases). The CDR3 length is 13 residues. Germline V gene lookup returns CDR1 SGHRS and CDR2 YFSETQ. V lost 2 bases, J lost 1 base, and 6 bases lay in between. The CDR3 sequence is CASSFQGQETQYF. In DNA form, the CDR3 reads TGCGCCAGCAGCTTTCAGGGCCAAGAGACCCAGTACTTC.

The chain recombines TRBV28 with TRBJ2-7, with D possibly matching TRBD2 (5 bases). This CDR3 region has 14 residues. V was clipped by 2 bases and J by 6 bases, with 14 bases between them. Per germline, CDR1 MDHEN and CDR2 SYDVKM. CDR3 residues: CASSLRELWGEQYF. CDR3 coding DNA: TGTGCCAGCAGTTTACGGGAATTATGGGGCGAGCAGTACTTC.

V is TRBV28 and J is TRBJ1-1, with TRBD1 matching 9 bases. This CDR3 is built from 15 residues. With 8 bases clipped from V and 1 base from J, the junction kept 8 bases outside the gene matches. Germline CDR1 reads MDHEN; CDR2 reads SYDVKM. The CDR3 region is CASSPGQGRNTEAFF. DNA for the CDR3: TGTGCCAGCTCTCCGGGACAGGGACGGAACACTGAAGCTTTCTTT.

The V gene is TRBV5-4, the J gene TRBJ2-7, with D maybe TRBD1 (8 bases). Trimming removed 9 bases at V and 5 bases at J, with 30 bases between. This CDR3 region has 17 residues. Germline lookup yields CDR1 SGHNT and CDR2 YYREEE (reference sequence). The CDR3 bases are TGTGCCACCCAGCCTTCAGGGGGGGTCAGGGGGCTCGACGAGCAGTACTTC. Translation: CATQPSGGVRGLDEQYF.

The rearrangement uses TRBV5-4 and TRBJ2-2; 11 nucleotides align to TRBD2. The V and J ends lost 4 bases and 6 bases, in that order; junction bases with no gene match: 5. The CDR3 has 15 residues. Germline-derived CDR1 and CDR2 are SGHNT and YYREEE (reference sequence). Here the CDR3 DNA reads TGTGCCAGCAGCGGAGGACTAGCGGGCGCCGGGGAGCTGTTTTTT. This gives the protein CASSGGLAGAGELFF.

This clone was recorded once. The chain carries TRBV3-1 (or the pseudogene TRBV3-2) and TRBJ1-1; D not resolved. V was cut by 4 bases and J by 0 bases, with 12 bases left in between. This CDR3 contains 15 residues. CDR1 LGHDT and CDR2 YNNKEL come from the germline V gene (reference sequence). The chain's CDR3 is CASSPRGEVNTEAFF. The CDR3 DNA is TGTGCCAGCAGCCCTCGAGGAGAGGTGAACACTGAAGCTTTCTTT.